The 12 T cell receptor beta chains given below trace back to one sample, sequenced in a study of blood T cell repertoires in COVID-19. Some clones are missing from TCRdb's copy, which holds only in-frame ones; the method was immunoSEQ multiplex PCR. The data contain 90,000 to 100,000 clones, roughly 83% of them seen just once; the ten biggest clones take up approximately 15%. Sequencing was carried out using peripheral blood. Receptor source: a woman in her fifties or sixties with acute or convalescent COVID-19.

The chain links TRBV10-3 to TRBJ1-4, with D perhaps TRBD1 (5 bases). Germline lookup yields CDR1 ENHRY and CDR2 SYGVKD. This CDR3 comprises 14 residues. V lost 3 bases, J lost 8 bases, and 13 bases lay in between. The CDR3 DNA is TGTGCCATCAGTGACATCTTACGGGGGGAAAAACTGTTTTTT. Its protein is CAISDILRGEKLFF.

The rearrangement joins TRBV5-1 to TRBJ2-1, with TRBD2 identical over 8 bases. The CDR3 contains 15 residues. V lost 4 bases to trimming and J lost 1 base; unmatched junction nucleotides: 4. Germline CDR1 SGHRS, CDR2 YFSETQ. CDR3 amino acids: CASSPGGESYNEQFF. The CDR3 bases are TGCGCCAGCAGCCCCGGGGGGGAGTCCTACAATGAGCAGTTCTTC.

The chain joins TRBV3-1 (or the pseudogene TRBV3-2) to TRBJ2-3; D call uncertain. V lost 5 bases and J 7 bases, leaving 13 bases between the germline ends. CDR1 LGHDT and CDR2 YNNKEL come from the germline V gene (reference sequence). This CDR3 has 13 amino acids. CDR3 nucleotide sequence: TGTGCCAGCAGCACACAGAAGGCCCATACGCAGTATTTT. Its protein product is CASSTQKAHTQYF.

The rearrangement uses TRBV6-5 and TRBJ2-7; D may be TRBD2 (5 bases). CDR1 is MNHEY and CDR2 is SVGAGI in the germline V gene. The CDR3 is made up of 14 amino acids. V was shortened by 7 bases and J by 2 bases, with 15 bases between the two germline ends. CDR3 DNA sequence: TGTGCCAGCAATTCGCAGGCCGGGACCTACGAGCAGTACTTC. Translated, it gives CASNSQAGTYEQYF.

This clone occurred a few times. The V and J genes are TRBV6-6 and TRBJ1-5; D is undetermined. Germline V gives CDR1 MNHNY, CDR2 SVGAGI (reference sequence). V dropped 5 bases and J dropped 2 bases, with 13 bases sitting between them. The CDR3 length is 15 residues. The CDR3 sequence is CASSARAQGNQPQHF. The CDR3 DNA sequence: TGTGCCAGCAGTGCTCGCGCCCAAGGCAATCAGCCCCAGCATTTT.

This clone was detected only once. This chain joins TRBV6-5 and TRBJ1-6; 7 bases fit TRBD1. The CDR3 is 16 amino acids. The V and J ends lost 0 bases and 7 bases, in that order; junction bases with no gene match: 6. Germline V gives CDR1 MNHEY, CDR2 SVGAGI. This CDR3 reads CASSYSTGSGNSPLHF. As DNA, the CDR3 is TGTGCCAGCAGTTACTCGACAGGGTCTGGGAATTCACCCCTCCACTTT.

This clone has just one count. The chain recombines TRBV5-4 with TRBJ2-6; weak D call: TRBD2 (6 bases). This CDR3 contains 15 residues. The V gene's germline CDR1 is SGHNT and CDR2 YYREEE (reference sequence). Trimming took off 7 bases at V and 1 base at J, with 12 bases between the two ends. The DNA for the CDR3 is TGTGCCAGCGGGGGGTGGGGTTCTGGGGCCAACGTCCTGACTTTC. This translates into CASGGWGSGANVLTF.

The CDR3 protein is CASSLNGKNIQYF. CDR3 DNA sequence: TGCGCCAGCTCACTAAACGGGAAAAACATTCAGTACTTC. The V and J genes are TRBV5-1 and TRBJ2-4; D not resolved. Germline-derived CDR1 and CDR2 are SGHRS and YFSETQ. The V end lost 7 bases, the J end lost 4 bases, and 12 bases lay between the germline ends. This CDR3 comprises 13 residues.

J is TRBJ1-5 and V is TRBV2; 9 nucleotides line up with TRBD1. Germline V lookup: CDR1 SNHLY, CDR2 FYNNEI. CDR3 size: 14 residues. V shed 6 bases and J 4 bases; nucleotides not matched to a gene: 4. This chain's CDR3 is CASSGQGRNQPQHF. DNA of the CDR3: TGTGCCAGCAGCGGACAGGGGAGGAATCAGCCCCAGCATTTT.

As for this clone: Sequence at one end of the junction differs from germline and may be a read error. The V gene is TRBV18, the J gene TRBJ1-1; TRBD1 is a possible D gene (5 bases). CDR1 and CDR2 from the germline V gene are KGHSH and LQKENI. The CDR3 totals 18 residues. CDR3 sequence reads: CASSPLRGGEFVDTEAFF. The CDR3 coding sequence is TGTGCCAGCTCCCCACTAAGGGGCGGGGAATTTGTGGACACTGAAGCTTTCTTT.

The chain recombines TRBV19 with TRBJ2-1; 7 bases line up with TRBD2. The germline V gene encodes CDR1 LNHDA and CDR2 SQIVND (reference sequence). The CDR3 is 17 residues long. J lost 4 bases, V lost 2 bases, and 11 bases had no gene match. CDR3 region: CASSINDAGGGYNEQFF. The CDR3 DNA is TGTGCCAGTAGTATAAATGACGCGGGCGGGGGATACAATGAGCAGTTCTTC. The variable domain in full, with the rest retrieved from reference TRBV19 and TRBJ2-1, is DGGITQSPKYLFRKEGQNVTLSCEQNLNHDAMYWYRQDPGQGLRLIYYSQIVNDFQKGDIAEGYSVSREKKESFPLTVTSAQKNPTAFYLCASSINDAGGGYNEQFFGPGTRLTVL.

This clone was counted at least ten times. Here the CDR3 reads CSVTTGTGSEKLFF. The CDR3 DNA follows: TGCAGCGTTACCACCGGGACAGGGTCTGAAAAACTGTTTTTT. The gene calls are TRBV29-1 and TRBJ1-4; 9 nucleotides match TRBD1. The CDR3 is 14 residues long. The V and J ends lost 5 bases and 7 bases, in that order; junction bases with no gene match: 8. The germline CDR1 and CDR2 sequences are SQVTM and ANQGSEA.